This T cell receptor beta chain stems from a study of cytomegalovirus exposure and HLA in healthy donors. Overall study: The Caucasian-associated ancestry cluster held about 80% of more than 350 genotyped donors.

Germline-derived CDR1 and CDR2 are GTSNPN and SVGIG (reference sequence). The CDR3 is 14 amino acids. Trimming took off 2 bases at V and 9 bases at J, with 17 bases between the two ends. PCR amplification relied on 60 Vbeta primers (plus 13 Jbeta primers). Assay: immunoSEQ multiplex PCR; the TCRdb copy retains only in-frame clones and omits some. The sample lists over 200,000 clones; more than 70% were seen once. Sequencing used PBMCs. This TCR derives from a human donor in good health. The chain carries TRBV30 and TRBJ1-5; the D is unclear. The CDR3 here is CAWSRDGGRTPQHF. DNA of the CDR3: TGTGCCTGGAGTCGAGACGGAGGAAGGACGCCCCAGCATTTT.